This entry is about one T cell receptor beta chain. Its antigen is currently unknown. Profiled with immunoSEQ multiplex PCR; TCRdb holds only in-frame clones, not every one. Seen here are tens of thousands of clones, about 76% observed once, and the top ten hold 8.5%. The data were obtained in a study of radiotherapy plus CTLA-4 blockade in lung cancer. Whole-study findings and limits: Among blood TCR repertoires after radiotherapy plus ipilimumab, tumor-derived clones expanded. Early blood T cell clone dynamics, with interferon-beta, were reported to best predict response.

CDR1 is SGHRS, CDR2 YFSETQ, per germline. The CDR3 loop spans 15 amino acids. V gave up 1 base and J gave up 5 bases; unmatched junction bases: 4. This TCR was sampled from a human donor with non-small cell lung cancer who had a complete response to radiotherapy plus ipilimumab. This chain connects TRBV5-1 to TRBJ2-1; 9 positions match TRBD1. The material sequenced was peripheral blood, taken from a patient treated with radiotherapy plus ipilimumab. CDR3 DNA sequence: TGCGCCAGCAGCTTGTGGGGACAGGGTGACAATGAGCAGTTCTTC. This gives the protein CASSLWGQGDNEQFF.